This entry concerns a single T cell receptor (beta chain). V was shortened by 0 bases and J by 1 base, with 14 bases between the two germline ends. The germline CDR1 and CDR2 sequences are WSHSY and SAAADI. The CDR3 is 17 residues long. The data derive from a study of response to subunit inactivated influenza vaccine. Each CDR3 protein gets one entry after TCRdb re-called the RT-PCR reads with MiXCR. The sample has some 500,000 distinct CDR3 sequences, 16% seen once. Specimen: CD4+ T cells sorted from PBMCs, collected about 24 months after vaccination. V usage is TRBV10-2 and J usage is TRBJ2-3, with D unclear. The sequence derives from a man aged 50 to 75 who received an inactivated influenza vaccine. The CDR3 sequence: CASSESMAAWGTDTQYF. For the CDR3, the DNA is TGCGCCAGCAGTGAGTCGATGGCAGCTTGGGGCACAGATACGCAGTATTTT.